This T cell receptor beta chain emerged from a study of immune evolution from preneoplasia to lung adenocarcinoma. Notes on the study in general: Normal lung had highest clonality; later lesions appeared denser, more diverse. From normal lung to invasive adenocarcinoma, top clone frequencies appeared to decrease.

In the case of this clone: Its antigen is not known.

Assay: immunoSEQ multiplex PCR; the TCRdb copy retains only in-frame clones and omits some. The sample has about 8,200 clones; more than 70% are singletons. Germline V gene data show CDR1 as MGHRA and CDR2 as YSYEKL. V gave up 0 bases and J gave up 4 bases, with 7 bases separating them. This CDR3 is 14 amino acids long. Patient tissue came from resections in Japan or China, 2014–2017. Two lung cancer pathologists independently confirmed each histologic diagnosis. The TCR comes from a person aged 65 to 85 with lung adenocarcinoma. The sequencing sample was made of FFPE adjacent normal lung tissue. V is TRBV4-1 and J is TRBJ2-1; D call uncertain. The CDR3 bases are TGCGCCAGCAGCCAAGATACGAGGTACAATGAGCAGTTCTTC. It is translated as CASSQDTRYNEQFF.